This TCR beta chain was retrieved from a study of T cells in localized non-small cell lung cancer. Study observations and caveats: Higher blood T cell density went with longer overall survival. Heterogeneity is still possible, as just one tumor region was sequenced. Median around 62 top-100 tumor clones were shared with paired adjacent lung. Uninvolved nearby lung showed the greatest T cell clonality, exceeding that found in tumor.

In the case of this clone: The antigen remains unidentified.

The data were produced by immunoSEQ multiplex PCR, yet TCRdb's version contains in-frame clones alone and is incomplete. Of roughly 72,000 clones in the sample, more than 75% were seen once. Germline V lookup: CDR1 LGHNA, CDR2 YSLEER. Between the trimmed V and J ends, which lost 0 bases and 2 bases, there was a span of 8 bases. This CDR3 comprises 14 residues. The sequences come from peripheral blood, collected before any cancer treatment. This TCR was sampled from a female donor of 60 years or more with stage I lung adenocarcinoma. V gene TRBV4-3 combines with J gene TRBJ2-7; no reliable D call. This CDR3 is CASSQDLGTYEQYF. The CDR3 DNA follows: TGCGCCAGCAGCCAAGATCTGGGGACCTACGAGCAGTACTTC.